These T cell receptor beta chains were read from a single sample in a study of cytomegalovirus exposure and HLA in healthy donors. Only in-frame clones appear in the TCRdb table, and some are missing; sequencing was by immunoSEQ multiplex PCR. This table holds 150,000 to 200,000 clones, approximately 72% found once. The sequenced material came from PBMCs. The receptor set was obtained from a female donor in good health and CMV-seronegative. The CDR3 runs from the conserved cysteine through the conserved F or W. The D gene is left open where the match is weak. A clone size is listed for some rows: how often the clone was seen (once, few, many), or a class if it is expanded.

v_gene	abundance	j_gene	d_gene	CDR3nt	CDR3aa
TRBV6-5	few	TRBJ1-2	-	TGTGCCAGCAGGAACAGGGTCGGGAACTATGGCTACACCTTC	CASRNRVGNYGYTF
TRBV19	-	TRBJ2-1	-	TGTGCCAGCGGACTAAAGGTCTACAATGAGCAGTTCTTC	CASGLKVYNEQFF
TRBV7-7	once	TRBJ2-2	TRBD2	TGTGCCAGCAGCCCGGGACTACCCGCAAACACCGGGGAGCTGTTTTTT	CASSPGLPANTGELFF
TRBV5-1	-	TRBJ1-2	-	TGCGCCAGCAGCATCAGCGTTACCTCTAACTATGGCTACACCTTC	CASSISVTSNYGYTF
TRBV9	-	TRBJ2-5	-	TGTGCCAGCAGCGTAGGAGCTAGCGCCCAAGAGACCCAGTACTTC	CASSVGASAQETQYF
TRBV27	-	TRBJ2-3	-	TGTGCCAGCAGTTGGGGGGAGTCAGATACGCAGTATTTT	CASSWGESDTQYF
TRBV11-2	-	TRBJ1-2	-	TGTGCCAGCAGCCCCCTTGGCTACACCTTC	CASSPLGYTF
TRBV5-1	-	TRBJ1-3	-	TGCGCCAGCAGACCCGAACCGGGATCCAGCAGAAACACCATATATTTT	CASRPEPGSSRNTIYF
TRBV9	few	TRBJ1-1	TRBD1	TGTGCCAGCAGCGGTGGCCAGGGGGCGCCCCTGAGGACTGAAGCTTTCTTT	CASSGGQGAPLRTEAFF
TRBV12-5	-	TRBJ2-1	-	TGTGCTAGTGCCCCTGGGAGTGCATTGTACAATGAGCAGTTCTTC	CASAPGSALYNEQFF
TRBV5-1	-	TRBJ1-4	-	TGCGCCAGCAGCTTGGCCTTTAATGAAAAACTGTTTTTT	CASSLAFNEKLFF
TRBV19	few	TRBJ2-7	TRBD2	TGTGCCAGTAGTATCGGGGCGGGGGAAATCTACGAGCAGTACTTC	CASSIGAGEIYEQYF
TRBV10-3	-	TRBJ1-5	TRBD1	TGTGCCACCGTAGACAGGGGTGGTCAGCCCCAGCATTTT	CATVDRGGQPQHF
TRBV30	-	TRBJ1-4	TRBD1	TGTGCCTGGAGTGCCGGGACAGGGGGTGAAAAACTGTTTTTT	CAWSAGTGGEKLFF
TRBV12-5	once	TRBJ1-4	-	TGTGCTAGTGGCAGGGACACAGAAAAACTGTTTTTT	CASGRDTEKLFF
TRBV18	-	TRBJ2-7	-	TGTGCCAGCTCACCAGGGGCGCTTTACGAGCAGTACTTC	CASSPGALYEQYF
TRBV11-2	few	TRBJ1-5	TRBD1	TGTGCCAGCAGCCCAACAGGGGGCCGCAATCAGCCCCAGCATTTT	CASSPTGGRNQPQHF
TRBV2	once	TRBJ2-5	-	TGTGCCAGCAGTGAAATGCGACTCCAAGAGACCCAGTACTTC	CASSEMRLQETQYF
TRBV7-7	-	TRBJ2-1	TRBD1	TGTGCCAGCAGCTTGACAGGGGACTCCTACAATGAGCAGTTCTTC	CASSLTGDSYNEQFF
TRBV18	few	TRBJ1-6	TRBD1	TGTGCCAGCTCACCAGACGGACAGGGGGGTTCACCCCTCCACTTT	CASSPDGQGGSPLHF
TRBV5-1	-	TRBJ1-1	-	TGCGCCAGCAGATGGCTCCCGATGAACACTGAAGCTTTCTTT	CASRWLPMNTEAFF
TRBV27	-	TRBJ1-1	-	TGTGCCAGCAGTTGGACAGTGAACACTGAAGCTTTCTTT	CASSWTVNTEAFF
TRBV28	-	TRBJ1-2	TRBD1	TGTGCCAGCAGTTCAAGACCCGGGACAGGGGGCCTTAACTATGGCTACACCTTC	CASSSRPGTGGLNYGYTF
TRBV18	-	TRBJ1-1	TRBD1	TGTGCCAGCTCACTGCCGACCGGGACAGGGGGCTCTGAAGCTTTCTTT	CASSLPTGTGGSEAFF
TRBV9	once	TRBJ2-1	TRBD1	TGTGCCAGCAGTGTGCAGGGGGCCGTCAATGAGCAGTTCTTC	CASSVQGAVNEQFF
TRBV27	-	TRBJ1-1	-	TGTGCCAGCAGTTTATCTAACCAGGGCACTGAAGCTTTCTTT	CASSLSNQGTEAFF
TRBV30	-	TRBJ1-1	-	TGTGCCTGGAGAGGAGGACAGACTACTGAAGCTTTCTTT	CAWRGGQTTEAFF
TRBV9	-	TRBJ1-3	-	TGTGCCAGCAGCGTAGAGGCAGGCCCGGGAGGCACCATATATTTT	CASSVEAGPGGTIYF
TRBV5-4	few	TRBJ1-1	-	TGTGCCAGCAGCTTGGGACAGAGGAACACTGAAGCTTTCTTT	CASSLGQRNTEAFF
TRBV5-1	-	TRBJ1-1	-	TGCGCCAGCAGCTTGGGCCAGGGAGTCCGGGGGAGCACTGAAGCTTTCTTT	CASSLGQGVRGSTEAFF
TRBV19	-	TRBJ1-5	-	TGTGCCAGTAGTATAGATCGGGGTAGCAATCAGCCCCAGCATTTT	CASSIDRGSNQPQHF
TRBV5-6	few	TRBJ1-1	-	TGTGCCAGCAGCTTGGTACAACCCAACACTGAAGCTTTCTTT	CASSLVQPNTEAFF
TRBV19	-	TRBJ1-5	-	TGTGCCAGGGAGCCAGGGGATAGCAATCAGCCCCAGCATTTT	CAREPGDSNQPQHF
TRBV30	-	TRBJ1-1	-	TGTGCCTGGAGTGTTGGCTTAAACACTGAAGCTTTCTTT	CAWSVGLNTEAFF
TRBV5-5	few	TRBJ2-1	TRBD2	TGTGCCAGCAGCTTCGGTGGCGGGGGGGACAATGAGCAGTTCTTC	CASSFGGGGDNEQFF
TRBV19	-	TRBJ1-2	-	TGTGCCAGTAGTATAGATCTTAGGAGTGTCATCAACTATGGCTACACCTTC	CASSIDLRSVINYGYTF
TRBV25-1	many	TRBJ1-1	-	TGTGCCAGCAGTGAGGGGGGACGGACTGAAGCTTTCTTT	CASSEGGRTEAFF
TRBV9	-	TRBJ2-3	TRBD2	TGTGCCAGCAGCGGCCCGGGACTAGCGGGGGGGCTAAATACGCAGTATTTT	CASSGPGLAGGLNTQYF
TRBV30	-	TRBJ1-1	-	TGTGCCTGGAGTGTAGACAGCGCCGAAGCTTTCTTT	CAWSVDSAEAFF
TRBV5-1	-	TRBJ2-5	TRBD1	TGCGCCAGCAGCCTTGAAGGGACAGACCAAGAGACCCAGTACTTC	CASSLEGTDQETQYF
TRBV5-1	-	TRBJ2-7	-	TGCGCCAGCAGCTTGGATGGCAGACACACCTACGAGCAGTACTTC	CASSLDGRHTYEQYF
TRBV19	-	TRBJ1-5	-	TGTGCCAGGAGCAGGGGAAGGAGCAATCAGCCCCAGCATTTT	CARSRGRSNQPQHF
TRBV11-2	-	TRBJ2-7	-	TGTGCCAGCAGCTTAGATTCTACGGGATTCTACGAGCAGTACTTC	CASSLDSTGFYEQYF
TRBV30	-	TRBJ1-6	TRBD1	TGTGCCTGGGGGGCCTGGGGGCGGGACAGGGAATCACCCCTCCACTTT	CAWGAWGRDRESPLHF
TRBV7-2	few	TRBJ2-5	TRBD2	TGTGCCACAAGTCGGGTAGCGGGGATTGAGACCCAGTACTTC	CATSRVAGIETQYF
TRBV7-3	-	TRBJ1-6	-	TGTGCCAGCAGCTTAACGTTCGGAGGGGATGTGAATTCACCCCTCCACTTT	CASSLTFGGDVNSPLHF
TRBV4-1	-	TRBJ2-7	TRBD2	TGCGCCAGCAGCCAGTCCGGGACTAGCGGCTACGAGCAGTACTTC	CASSQSGTSGYEQYF
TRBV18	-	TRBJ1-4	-	TGTGCCAGCTCACCAGGACAGATAACTAATGAAAAACTGTTTTTT	CASSPGQITNEKLFF
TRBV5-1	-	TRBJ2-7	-	TGCGCCAGCAGCTTGGATCTAGCGTTCTACGAGCAGTACTTC	CASSLDLAFYEQYF
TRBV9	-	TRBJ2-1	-	TGTGCCAGCAGCGTAGGGGTGGGAGCCTACTACAATGAGCAGTTCTTC	CASSVGVGAYYNEQFF
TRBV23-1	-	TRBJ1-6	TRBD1	TGCGCCAGCAGTCAATCCCGGGACAGGGTTCGATCACCCCTCCACTTT	CASSQSRDRVRSPLHF
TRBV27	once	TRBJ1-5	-	TGTGCCAGCAGTTTATATTCTGCAGGGCTGCCCCAGCATTTT	CASSLYSAGLPQHF
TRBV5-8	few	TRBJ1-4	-	TGTGCCAGCAGCTCTGCGTCGGCCGGGGATGAAAAACTGTTTTTT	CASSSASAGDEKLFF
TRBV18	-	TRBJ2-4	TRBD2	TGTGCCAGCTCAGGCGGGGGGCAAGCCAAAAACATTCAGTACTTC	CASSGGGQAKNIQYF
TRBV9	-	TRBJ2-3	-	TGTGCCAGCAGCTCACTAACGACTAGCACAGATACGCAGTATTTT	CASSSLTTSTDTQYF
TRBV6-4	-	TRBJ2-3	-	TGTGCCAGCAGTGAGGCAGGGGGCACAGATACGCAGTATTTT	CASSEAGGTDTQYF
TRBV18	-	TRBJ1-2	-	TGTGCCAGCTCACCACAGGAAGGGCAGGGTGGCTACACCTTC	CASSPQEGQGGYTF